This T cell receptor beta chain was identified in a study of T cell clones after liver transplantation. Study details: Patients counted as tolerant after at least one year off all immunosuppression, enzymes not exceeding twice normal.

The ends lost 5 bases at V and 0 bases at J; junction bases unmatched: 7. The CDR3 is 15 amino acids. In germline, CDR1 is SQVTM, CDR2 ANQGSEA. Measured with immunoSEQ multiplex PCR; TCRdb has only the in-frame clones, and not every one. The profile shows tens of thousands of clones, over 70% of them singletons. The chain employs TRBV29-1 and TRBJ1-1; 9 bases match TRBD1. The source is a human donor who received a liver transplant. Material: CD4+ T cells from blood, obtained before liver transplant. The CDR3 region has the DNA TGCAGCGTTTTAGGCGGACAGGGGTTGAACACTGAAGCTTTCTTT. Translating it yields CSVLGGQGLNTEAFF.